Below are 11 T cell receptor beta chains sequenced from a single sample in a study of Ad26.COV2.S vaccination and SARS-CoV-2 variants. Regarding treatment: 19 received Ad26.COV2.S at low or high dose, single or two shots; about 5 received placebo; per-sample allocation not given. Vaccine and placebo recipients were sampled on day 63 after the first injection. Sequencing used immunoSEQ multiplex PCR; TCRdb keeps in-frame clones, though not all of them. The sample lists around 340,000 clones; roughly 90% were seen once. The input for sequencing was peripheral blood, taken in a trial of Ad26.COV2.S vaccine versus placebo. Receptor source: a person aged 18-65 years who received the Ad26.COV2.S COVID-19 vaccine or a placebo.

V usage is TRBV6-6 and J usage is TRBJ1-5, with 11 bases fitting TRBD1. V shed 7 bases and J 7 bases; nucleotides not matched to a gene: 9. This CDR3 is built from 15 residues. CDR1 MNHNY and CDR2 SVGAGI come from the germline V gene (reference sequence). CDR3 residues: CASTRTGGTEQPQHF. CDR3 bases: TGTGCCAGCACCCGGACAGGGGGCACGGAGCAGCCCCAGCATTTT.

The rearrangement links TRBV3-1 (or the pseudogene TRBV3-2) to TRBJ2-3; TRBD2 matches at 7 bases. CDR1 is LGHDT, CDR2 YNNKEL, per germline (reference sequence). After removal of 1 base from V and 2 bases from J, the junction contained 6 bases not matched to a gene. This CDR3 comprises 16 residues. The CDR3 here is CASSQGSGVNTDTQYF. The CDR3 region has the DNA TGTGCCAGCAGCCAAGGGAGCGGGGTGAACACAGATACGCAGTATTTT.

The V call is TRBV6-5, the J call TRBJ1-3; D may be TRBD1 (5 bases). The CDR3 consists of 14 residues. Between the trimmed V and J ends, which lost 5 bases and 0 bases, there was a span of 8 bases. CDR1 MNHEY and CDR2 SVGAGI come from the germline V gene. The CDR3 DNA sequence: TGTGCCAGCAGTAAGGACATCTCTGGAAACACCATATATTTT. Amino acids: CASSKDISGNTIYF.

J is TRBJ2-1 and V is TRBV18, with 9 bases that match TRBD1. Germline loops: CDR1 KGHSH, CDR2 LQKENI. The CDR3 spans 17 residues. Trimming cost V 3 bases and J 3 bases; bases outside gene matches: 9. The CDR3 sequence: CASSPSLRDRDYNEQFF. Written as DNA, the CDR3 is TGTGCCAGCTCACCGTCCCTCCGGGACAGGGACTACAATGAGCAGTTCTTC.

This CDR3 reads CASSLAGLGESGGYTF. CDR3 coding DNA: TGTGCCAGCAGCCTGGCAGGTTTGGGCGAGTCGGGCGGCTACACCTTC. V gene TRBV7-8 combines with J gene TRBJ1-2, with unresolved D. The germline gives CDR1 SGHVS, CDR2 FQNEAQ. The CDR3 loop spans 16 amino acids. The V and J ends lost 5 bases and 8 bases respectively, with 24 bases between them.

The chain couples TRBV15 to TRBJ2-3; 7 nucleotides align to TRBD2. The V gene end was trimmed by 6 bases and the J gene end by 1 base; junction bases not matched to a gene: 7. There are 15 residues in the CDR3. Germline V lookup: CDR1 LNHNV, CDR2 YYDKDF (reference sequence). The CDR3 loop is CATRWAGEGTDTQYF. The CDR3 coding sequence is TGTGCCACCAGGTGGGCGGGAGAGGGCACAGATACGCAGTATTTT.

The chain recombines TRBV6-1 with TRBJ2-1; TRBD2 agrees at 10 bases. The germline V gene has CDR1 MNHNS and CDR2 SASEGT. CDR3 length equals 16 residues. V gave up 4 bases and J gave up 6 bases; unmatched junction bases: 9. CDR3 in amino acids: CASSARLAGERNEQFF. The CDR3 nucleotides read TGTGCCAGCAGTGCAAGACTAGCGGGCGAACGCAATGAGCAGTTCTTC.

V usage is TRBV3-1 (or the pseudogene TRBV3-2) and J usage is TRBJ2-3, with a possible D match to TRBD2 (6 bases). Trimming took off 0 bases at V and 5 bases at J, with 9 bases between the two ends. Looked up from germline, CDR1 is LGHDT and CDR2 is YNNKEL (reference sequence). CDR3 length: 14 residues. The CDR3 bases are TGTGCCAGCAGCCAAGAATGGGAGGTAGATACGCAGTATTTT. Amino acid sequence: CASSQEWEVDTQYF.

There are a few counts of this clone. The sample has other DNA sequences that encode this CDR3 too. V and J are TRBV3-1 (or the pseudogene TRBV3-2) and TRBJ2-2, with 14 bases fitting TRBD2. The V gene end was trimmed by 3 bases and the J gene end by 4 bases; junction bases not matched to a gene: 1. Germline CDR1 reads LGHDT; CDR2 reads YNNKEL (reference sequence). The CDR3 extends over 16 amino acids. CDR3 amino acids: CASSQGLAGATGELFF. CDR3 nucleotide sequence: TGTGCCAGCAGCCAGGGACTAGCGGGAGCCACCGGGGAGCTGTTTTTT.

The CDR3 DNA sequence: TGTGCCAGCAGTGAACGCGCCAGGGGCGAAACCAAAAACATTCAGTACTTC. Translated, it gives CASSERARGETKNIQYF. This rearrangement joins TRBV6-1 to TRBJ2-4, with a possible D match to TRBD1 (6 bases). Germline V CDR1 and CDR2: MNHNS, SASEGT. The CDR3 has 17 residues. V shed 2 bases and J shed 2 bases, with 16 bases lying between them.

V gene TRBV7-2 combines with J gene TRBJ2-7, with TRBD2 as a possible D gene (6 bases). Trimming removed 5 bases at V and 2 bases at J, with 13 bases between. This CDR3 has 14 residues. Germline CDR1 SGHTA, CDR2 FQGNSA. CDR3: CASSDTSFAYEQYF. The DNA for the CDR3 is TGTGCCAGCAGCGACACTAGCTTCGCCTACGAGCAGTACTTC. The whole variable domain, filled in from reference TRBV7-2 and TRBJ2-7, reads GAGVSQSPSNKVTEKGKDVELRCDPISGHTALYWYRQSLGQGLEFLIYFQGNSAPDKSGLPSDRFSAERTGGSVSTLTIQRTQQEDSAVYLCASSDTSFAYEQYFGPGTRLTVT.